The clone carrying this T cell receptor beta chain came up many times. Its target is not known. The sample originates from a study of T cells after yellow fever vaccination. Using its own MiXCR run on the 5' RACE reads, TCRdb lists one record per CDR3 protein. This sample has around 300,000 distinct CDR3 sequences, with approximately 4% found just once. Whole-study results and caveats: Abundant clonotypes from the bulk population could have been carried over as contaminants into FACS-sorted repertoires.

Germline V gene lookup returns CDR1 SGHRS and CDR2 YFSETQ. The CDR3 has 14 residues. Trimming took 2 bases from V and 5 from J, leaving 13 bases between them. This sequence was found in a man aged 18 to 30 who received the YFV17D yellow fever vaccine. This sample comprised PBMCs, obtained 5 days after the yellow fever booster vaccination. This chain links TRBV5-1 with TRBJ2-5; D possibly uses TRBD1 or TRBD2 (5 bases each). Here the CDR3 reads CASSLSLGVETQYF. CDR3 coding DNA: TGCGCCAGCAGCTTATCACTAGGGGTGGAGACCCAGTACTTC. Full variable domain (outside the CDR3, taken from reference TRBV5-1 and TRBJ2-5): KAGVTQTPRYLIKTRGQQVTLSCSPISGHRSVSWYQQTPGQGLQFLFEYFSETQRNKGNFPGRFSGRQFSNSRSEMNVSTLELGDSALYLCASSLSLGVETQYFGPGTRLLVL.